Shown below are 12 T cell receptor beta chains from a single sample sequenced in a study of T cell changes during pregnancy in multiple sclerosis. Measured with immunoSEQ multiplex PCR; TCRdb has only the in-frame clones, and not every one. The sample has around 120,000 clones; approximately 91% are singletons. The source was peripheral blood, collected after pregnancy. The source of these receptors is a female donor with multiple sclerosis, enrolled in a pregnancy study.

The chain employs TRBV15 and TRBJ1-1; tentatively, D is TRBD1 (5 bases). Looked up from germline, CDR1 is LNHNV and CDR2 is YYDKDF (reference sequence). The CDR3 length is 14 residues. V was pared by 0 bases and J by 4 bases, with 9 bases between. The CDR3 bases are TGTGCCACCAGCAGAGAGTTGACAGCCACTGAAGCTTTCTTT. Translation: CATSRELTATEAFF.

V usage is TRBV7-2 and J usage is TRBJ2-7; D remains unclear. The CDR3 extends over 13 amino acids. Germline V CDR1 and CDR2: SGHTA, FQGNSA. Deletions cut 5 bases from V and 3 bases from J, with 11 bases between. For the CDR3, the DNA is TGTGCCAGCAGCCTCGACCGACTCTACGAGCAGTACTTC. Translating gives CASSLDRLYEQYF.

The CDR3 DNA sequence: TGTGCCAGCAGCTCTCCGGACAGGGACCATGGCTACACCTTC. Translating gives CASSSPDRDHGYTF. This chain connects TRBV6-5 to TRBJ1-2; 8 bases fit TRBD1. With V trimmed by 6 bases and J by 6 bases, 9 bases remained unmatched. Germline CDR1 and CDR2: MNHEY and SVGAGI. The CDR3 runs 14 residues.

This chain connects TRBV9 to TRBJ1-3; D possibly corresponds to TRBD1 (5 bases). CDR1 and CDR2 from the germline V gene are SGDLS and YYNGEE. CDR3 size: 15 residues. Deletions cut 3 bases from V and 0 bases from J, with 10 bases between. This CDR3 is CASSERQISGNTIYF. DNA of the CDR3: TGTGCCAGCAGCGAGCGACAGATCTCTGGAAACACCATATATTTT.

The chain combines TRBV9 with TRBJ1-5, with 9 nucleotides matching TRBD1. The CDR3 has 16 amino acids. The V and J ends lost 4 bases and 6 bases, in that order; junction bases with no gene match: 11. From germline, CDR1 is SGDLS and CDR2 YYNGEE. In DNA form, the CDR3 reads TGTGCCAGCAGCCTAGGGACAGGGAGTCTCGGTCAGCCCCAGCATTTT. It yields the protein CASSLGTGSLGQPQHF. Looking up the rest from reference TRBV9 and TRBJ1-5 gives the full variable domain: DSGVTQTPKHLITATGQRVTLRCSPRSGDLSVYWYQQSLDQGLQFLIQYYNGEERAKGNILERFSAQQFPDLHSELNLSSLELGDSALYFCASSLGTGSLGQPQHFGDGTRLSIL.

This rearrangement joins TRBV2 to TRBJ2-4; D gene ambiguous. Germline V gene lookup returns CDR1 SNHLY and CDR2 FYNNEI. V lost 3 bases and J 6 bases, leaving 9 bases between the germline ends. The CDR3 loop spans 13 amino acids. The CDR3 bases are TGTGCCAGCAGTGACACCCCCGGAAACATTCAGTACTTC. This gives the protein CASSDTPGNIQYF.

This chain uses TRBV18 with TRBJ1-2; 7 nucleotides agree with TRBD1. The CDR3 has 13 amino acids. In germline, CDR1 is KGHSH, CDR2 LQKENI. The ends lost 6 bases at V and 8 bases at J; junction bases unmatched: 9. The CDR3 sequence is CASSHDRVNGYTF. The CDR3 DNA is TGTGCCAGCTCTCACGACAGGGTTAACGGCTACACCTTC.

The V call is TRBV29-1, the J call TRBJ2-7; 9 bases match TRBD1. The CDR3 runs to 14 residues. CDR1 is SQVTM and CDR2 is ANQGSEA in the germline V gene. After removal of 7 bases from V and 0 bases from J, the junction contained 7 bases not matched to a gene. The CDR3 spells CSASGTGISYEQYF. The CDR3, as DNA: TGCAGCGCTTCCGGGACAGGGATCTCCTACGAGCAGTACTTC.

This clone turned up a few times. CDR3 bases: TGTGCCAGCAGTGAAGCGGCAGGGGGACGGCAGCCCCAGCATTTT. This translates into CASSEAAGGRQPQHF. The chain has TRBV6-1 and TRBJ1-5, with TRBD1 matching 7 bases. The CDR3 sequence is 15 residues long. The V and J ends lost 0 bases and 7 bases, in that order; junction bases with no gene match: 6. CDR1 is MNHNS, CDR2 SASEGT, per germline.

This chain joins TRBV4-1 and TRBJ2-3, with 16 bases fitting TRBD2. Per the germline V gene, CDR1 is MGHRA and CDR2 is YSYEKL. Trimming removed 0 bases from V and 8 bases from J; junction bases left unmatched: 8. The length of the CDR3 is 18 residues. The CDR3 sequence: CASSQERGLAGGSGTQYF. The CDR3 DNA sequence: TGCGCCAGCAGCCAAGAGCGGGGACTAGCGGGGGGGTCGGGTACGCAGTATTTT.

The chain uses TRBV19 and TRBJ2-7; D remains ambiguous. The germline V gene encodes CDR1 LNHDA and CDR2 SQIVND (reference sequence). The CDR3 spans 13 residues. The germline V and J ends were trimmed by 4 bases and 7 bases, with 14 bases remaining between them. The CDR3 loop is CASSTLDNREQYF. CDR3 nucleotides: TGTGCCAGTAGTACGTTAGACAATAGGGAGCAGTACTTC.

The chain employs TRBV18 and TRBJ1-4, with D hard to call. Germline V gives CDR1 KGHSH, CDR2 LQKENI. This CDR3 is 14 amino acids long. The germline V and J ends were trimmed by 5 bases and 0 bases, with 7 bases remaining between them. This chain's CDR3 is CASSETPTNEKLFF. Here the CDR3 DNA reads TGTGCCAGCTCAGAGACACCAACTAATGAAAAACTGTTTTTT.